This T cell receptor beta chain was captured by sequencing in a study of CXCR3-negative and CXCR3-positive naive CD8 T cells. With respect to this clonotype: Its antigen is not identified.

It was by 5' RACE with UMI labels that the TRB cDNA libraries were prepared. From the 5' RACE reads, TCRdb lists one entry per CDR3 protein and no DNA. The sample includes approximately 90,000 distinct CDR3 sequences. CDR1 MNHEY and CDR2 SVGAGI come from the germline V gene. CDR3 length equals 16 residues. General study findings and limits: Greater hydrophobicity was found in TRB CDR3s of CXCR3-positive naive cells than of CXCR3-negative naive cells.

Sequenced material: naive CXCR3+ CD8+ T cells from blood. Subset defined: CD45RO-CCR7+CD27+CD95- naive CD8+ T cells expressing CXCR3 (TNR3+). This chain joins TRBV6-5 and TRBJ2-5; TCRdb gives TRBD1 as the D gene, but with no DNA this cannot be confirmed. This sequence was found in a human donor in good health. Some clones in this sample may be carry-over from other donors' samples. The CDR3 spells CASSPGVDGYQETQYF.